This T cell receptor (beta chain) emerged from a study of T cells after posttransplantation cyclophosphamide. The table lists this clone with many counts. Its antigen is as yet unknown. Here immunoSEQ multiplex PCR was the method, and the copy in TCRdb shows in-frame clones only, minus some. The sample is made up of over 20,000 clones, none counted only once. General study findings and limits: Recipient CMV seropositivity and CMV reactivation strongly tracked TRB clonality. Donor CD8+ memory clones often dominated recipient blood repertoires at later times.

The CDR3 covers 20 residues. The junction had 16 bases not matched to a gene; V was cut back by 4 bases and J by 0 bases. Germline V gene sequence: CDR1 SGHRS, CDR2 YFSETQ. The related graft donor's blood sample was taken on the day of bone marrow donation. The chain uses TRBV5-1 and TRBJ2-5, with TRBD2 matching 12 bases. The sequencing input was PBMCs. The sequence was collected from a man in his forties or fifties in good health, CMV-negative, and a related stem cell transplant donor. The CDR3 loop reads CASSVSLAGGSRLNQETQYF. The CDR3 DNA reads as TGCGCCAGCAGCGTATCACTAGCGGGGGGTTCGAGGTTAAACCAAGAGACCCAGTACTTC.